The 12 T cell receptor beta chains given below trace back to one sample, sequenced in a study of siplizumab effects on memory and regulatory T cells. The assay was immunoSEQ multiplex PCR, and TCRdb's table has in-frame clones only and misses some. The table lists about 57,000 clones, less than 85% of them singletons. Sequenced material: memory CD4+ T cells sorted from blood. The receptors were sampled from a human donor in good health.

V gene TRBV6-5 combines with J gene TRBJ1-5; D ambiguous. The ends were cut back, 6 bases at V and 7 bases at J, with 10 bases in the middle. Germline lookup yields CDR1 MNHEY and CDR2 SVGAGI. There are 12 residues in the CDR3. CDR3 amino acids: CASRPYGQPQHF. As DNA, the CDR3 is TGTGCCAGCAGGCCTTACGGACAGCCCCAGCATTTT.

This clone was seen more than once but under ten times. In DNA form, the CDR3 reads TGTGCCAGCAGCCCTTGGGGAGGGGGCGCAAACACTGAAGCTTTCTTT. It is translated as CASSPWGGGANTEAFF. The chain couples TRBV5-4 to TRBJ1-1, with 7 bases aligning to TRBD1. This CDR3 contains 16 residues. Germline CDR1 SGHNT, CDR2 YYREEE (reference sequence). With 4 bases clipped from V and 2 bases from J, the junction kept 11 bases outside the gene matches.

J is TRBJ1-1 and V is TRBV6-5; D is unclear. With 4 bases removed from V and 0 bases from J, the gap between germline ends came to 6 bases. The CDR3 extends over 13 amino acids. Per the germline V gene, CDR1 is MNHEY and CDR2 is SVGAGI. This CDR3 reads CASSLEVNTEAFF. CDR3 nucleotide sequence: TGTGCCAGCAGTTTGGAGGTGAACACTGAAGCTTTCTTT.

V and J are TRBV19 and TRBJ2-7; TRBD2 aligns across 15 bases. The germline V gene encodes CDR1 LNHDA and CDR2 SQIVND (reference sequence). V was pared by 5 bases and J by 3 bases, with 5 bases of the junction left unmatched. The CDR3 length is 16 residues. Here the CDR3 DNA reads TGTGCCAGTAGTCAGGGACTAGCGGGAGGTAGCTACGAGCAGTACTTC. This codes for CASSQGLAGGSYEQYF.

The chain carries TRBV9 and TRBJ1-1, with 8 nucleotides matching TRBD1. Looked up from germline, CDR1 is SGDLS and CDR2 is YYNGEE. The CDR3 loop spans 15 amino acids. Trimming took 3 bases from V and 2 from J; bases not matched to a gene: 6. CDR3 nucleotides: TGTGCCAGCAGCGCGCAGGGGGCGGCCAACACTGAAGCTTTCTTT. Amino acid sequence: CASSAQGAANTEAFF.

The chain combines TRBV27 with TRBJ2-1; 9 bases are shared with TRBD2. The CDR3 consists of 16 residues. The V segment lost 2 bases and the J segment 1 base; nucleotides outside the gene matches: 3. The germline V gene encodes CDR1 MNHEY and CDR2 SMNVEV (reference sequence). CDR3 sequence: CASSLRTSASYNEQFF. The CDR3 DNA sequence: TGTGCCAGCAGTTTAAGGACTAGCGCATCCTACAATGAGCAGTTCTTC.

This rearrangement joins TRBV16 to TRBJ1-1, with unresolved D. V lost 4 bases, J lost 5 bases, and 20 bases lay in between. Germline CDR1 reads KGHSY; CDR2 reads FQNENV. The CDR3 runs to 16 residues. For the CDR3, the DNA is TGTGCCAGCAGCCCCGTAATAGGCAGGAGGAGGACTGAAGCTTTCTTT. It specifies CASSPVIGRRRTEAFF.

The genes are TRBV28 and TRBJ1-5; D is perhaps TRBD1 (5 bases). The V end lost 1 base, the J end lost 1 base, and 14 bases lay between the germline ends. Germline lookup yields CDR1 MDHEN and CDR2 SYDVKM. This CDR3 has 17 amino acids. CDR3 bases: TGTGCCAGCAGTTTATTACCCAGGGTGAGGAGCAATCAGCCCCAGCATTTT. Residues: CASSLLPRVRSNQPQHF.

Here the CDR3 reads CAWSVLEATSRGTEAFF. The CDR3 bases are TGTGCCTGGAGTGTACTCGAAGCCACATCTCGGGGCACTGAAGCTTTCTTT. This chain links TRBV30 with TRBJ1-1; no definite D call. Deletions cut 0 bases from V and 4 bases from J, with 21 bases between. This CDR3 is 17 amino acids long. Germline loops: CDR1 GTSNPN, CDR2 SVGIG (reference sequence). Filled out from reference TRBV30 and TRBJ1-1, the complete variable domain reads SQTIHQWPATLVQPVGSPLSLECTVEGTSNPNLYWYRQAAGRGLQLLFYSVGIGQISSEVPQNLSASRPQDRQFILSSKKLLLSDSGFYLCAWSVLEATSRGTEAFFGQGTRLTVV.

V and J are TRBV5-4 and TRBJ2-5, with 8 positions matching TRBD2. Germline V gives CDR1 SGHNT, CDR2 YYREEE (reference sequence). Trimming cost V 9 bases and J 5 bases; bases outside gene matches: 9. CDR3 length: 13 residues. The CDR3 nucleotides read TGTGCCACCCCAGCGGGGGTAGGTGAGACCCAGTACTTC. It yields the protein CATPAGVGETQYF.

The J gene is TRBJ2-7, the V gene TRBV27; TRBD1 matches at 9 bases. Per the germline V gene, CDR1 is MNHEY and CDR2 is SMNVEV (reference sequence). V gave up 6 bases and J gave up 6 bases; unmatched junction bases: 6. This CDR3 region has 13 residues. The CDR3 nucleotides read TGTGCCAGCAGCCTGGACAGGGGTAGCGAGCAGTACTTC. Residues: CASSLDRGSEQYF.

This clone was detected a few times. The genes are TRBV7-8 and TRBJ1-2; D is undetermined. CDR3 size: 13 residues. The germline CDR1 and CDR2 sequences are SGHVS and FQNEAQ. V was cut by 5 bases and J by 6 bases, with 13 bases left in between. The CDR3, as DNA: TGTGCCAGCAGCCCTCGCGTTAGGAATGGCTACACCTTC. This sequence encodes CASSPRVRNGYTF.